A selection of T cell receptor beta chains follows, all from one sample in a study of T cell repertoires in ileal Crohn's disease. Assay used: immunoSEQ multiplex PCR; TCRdb lists only in-frame clones, some missing. The sample consists of fewer than 20,000 clones, over 50% of them appearing once. Sequencing used ileal tissue. Source of these receptors: an adult with Crohn's disease. Both conserved end residues are part of each CDR3. D genes are given only for firm matches.

>TRBD2|TRBJ2-7|TRBV7-6
CASSLDPGTSGTYEQYF
TGTGCCAGCAGCTTAGACCCCGGGACTAGCGGGACCTACGAGCAGTACTTC
>NA|TRBJ2-1|TRBV18
CASSPQGAPQGEQFF
TGTGCCAGCTCACCACAAGGGGCTCCGCAGGGAGAGCAGTTCTTC
>NA|TRBJ2-7|TRBV11-1
CASQSKRTGPYEQYF
TGTGCCAGCCAAAGTAAGCGGACGGGTCCTTACGAGCAGTACTTC
>TRBD2|TRBJ2-5|TRBV11-2
CASSSRLAGGETQYF
TGTGCCAGCAGCTCCAGACTAGCGGGAGGCGAGACCCAGTACTTC
>TRBD2|TRBJ2-1|TRBV2
CASSGTSSYNEQFF
TGTGCCAGCTCCGGGACTAGCAGCTACAATGAGCAGTTCTTC
>NA|TRBJ2-7|TRBV18
CASSPDYQTYEQYF
TGTGCCAGCTCACCAGACTATCAGACCTACGAGCAGTACTTC
>NA|TRBJ2-3|TRBV7-9
CASSFQASADTQYF
TGTGCCAGCAGCTTCCAGGCTAGCGCAGATACGCAGTATTTT
>NA|TRBJ2-4|TRBV7-2
CASSLGGGASDQYF
TGTGCCAGCAGCTTAGGAGGTGGGGCATCGGATCAGTACTTC
>NA|TRBJ2-4|TRBV6-5
CASSPPTYFRYIQYF
TGTGCCAGCAGTCCTCCGACCTACTTCAGGTACATTCAGTACTTC
>NA|TRBJ2-2|TRBV11-3
CASSLGGAGELFF
TGTGCCAGCAGCTTGGGGGGAGCCGGGGAGCTGTTTTTT
>NA|TRBJ1-2|TRBV5-1
CASSLSGTTNYGYTF
TGCGCCAGCAGCTTGTCGGGGACTACTAACTATGGCTACACCTTC
>TRBD1|TRBJ2-5|TRBV5-8
CASSLVDRNQETQYF
TGTGCCAGCAGCTTGGTGGACAGGAATCAAGAGACCCAGTACTTC
>TRBD1|TRBJ2-5|TRBV18
CASSPLGQWTQETQYF
TGTGCCAGCTCACCATTGGGACAGTGGACCCAAGAGACCCAGTACTTC
>NA|TRBJ2-2|TRBV7-9
CASSLVSGELFF
TGTGCCAGCAGCTTAGTCTCCGGGGAGCTGTTTTTT
>NA|TRBJ2-3|TRBV6-6
CASIKGAITDTQYF
TGTGCCAGCATCAAAGGGGCGATCACAGATACGCAGTATTTT